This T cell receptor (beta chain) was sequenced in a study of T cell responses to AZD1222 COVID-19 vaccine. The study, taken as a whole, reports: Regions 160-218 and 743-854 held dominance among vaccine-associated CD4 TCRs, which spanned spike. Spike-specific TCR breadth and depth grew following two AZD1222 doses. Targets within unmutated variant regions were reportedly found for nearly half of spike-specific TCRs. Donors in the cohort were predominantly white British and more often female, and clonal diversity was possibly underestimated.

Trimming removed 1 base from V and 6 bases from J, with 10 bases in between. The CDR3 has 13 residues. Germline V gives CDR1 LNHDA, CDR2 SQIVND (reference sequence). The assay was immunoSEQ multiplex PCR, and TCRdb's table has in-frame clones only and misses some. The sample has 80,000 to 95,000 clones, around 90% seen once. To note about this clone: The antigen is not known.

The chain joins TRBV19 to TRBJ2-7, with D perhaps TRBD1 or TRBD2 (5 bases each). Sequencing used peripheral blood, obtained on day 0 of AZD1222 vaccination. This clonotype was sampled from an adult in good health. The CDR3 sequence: CASSIARGGEQYF. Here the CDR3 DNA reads TGTGCCAGTAGTATAGCGAGGGGCGGCGAGCAGTACTTC.